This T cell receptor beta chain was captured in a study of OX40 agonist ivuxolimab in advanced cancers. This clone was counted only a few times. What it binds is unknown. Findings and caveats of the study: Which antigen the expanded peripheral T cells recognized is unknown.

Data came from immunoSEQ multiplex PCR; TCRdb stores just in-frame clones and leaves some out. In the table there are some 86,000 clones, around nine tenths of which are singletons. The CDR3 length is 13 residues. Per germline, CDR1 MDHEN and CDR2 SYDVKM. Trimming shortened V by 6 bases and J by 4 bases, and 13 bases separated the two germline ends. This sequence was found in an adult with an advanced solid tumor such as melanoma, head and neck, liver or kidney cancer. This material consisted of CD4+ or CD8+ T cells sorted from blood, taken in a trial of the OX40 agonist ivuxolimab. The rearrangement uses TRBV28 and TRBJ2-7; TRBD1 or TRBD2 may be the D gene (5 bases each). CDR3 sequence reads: CASRGAGRYEQYF. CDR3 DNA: TGTGCCAGCAGAGGGGCGGGTAGGTACGAGCAGTACTTC.